Presented here are 21 T cell receptor beta chains from one specimen sequenced in a study of blood T cell repertoires in COVID-19. TCRdb's copy holds only in-frame clones and misses some; the assay was immunoSEQ multiplex PCR. The table records about 110,000 clones, 75% to 80% of them present only once. Input material: peripheral blood. These receptors all come from a woman of 80 years or more with active or convalescent COVID-19.

The chain links TRBV5-1 to TRBJ2-7; 7 bases align to TRBD1. Germline assignment: CDR1 SGHRS and CDR2 YFSETQ. The CDR3 is 15 residues long. Losses at the gene ends were 4 bases for V and 5 bases for J; bases not matched to a gene: 12. CDR3 sequence (DNA): TGCGCCAGCAGCGGGTGGGACAGAGGGGTACACGAGCAGTACTTC. Its translation is CASSGWDRGVHEQYF.

The CDR3, as DNA: TGTGCCAGCAGCGCGGACAGAAATTCACCCCTCCACTTT. Translating gives CASSADRNSPLHF. J is TRBJ1-6 and V is TRBV9; D is possibly TRBD1 (6 bases). Germline loops: CDR1 SGDLS, CDR2 YYNGEE. There are 13 residues in the CDR3. Trimming pared 3 bases from V and 7 bases from J, leaving 8 bases between.

The J gene is TRBJ1-5, the V gene TRBV7-8; 7 bases are shared with TRBD1. The CDR3 length is 15 residues. Germline V CDR1 and CDR2: SGHVS, FQNEAQ. The V segment lost 1 base and the J segment 5 bases; nucleotides outside the gene matches: 5. The CDR3 coding sequence is TGTGCCAGCAGCTTAGACAGGGGACGGTATCAGCCCCAGCATTTT. Its protein product is CASSLDRGRYQPQHF.

This clone was seen a single time. This chain connects TRBV2 to TRBJ2-7; 8 nucleotides agree with TRBD1. The CDR3 has 15 amino acids. Germline CDR1 reads SNHLY; CDR2 reads FYNNEI. V lost 11 bases to trimming and J lost 3 bases; unmatched junction nucleotides: 15. CDR3 loop: CAGRPGTGNFYEQYF. The CDR3 bases are TGTGCCGGACGCCCCGGGACAGGTAATTTCTACGAGCAGTACTTC.

The chain has TRBV6-1 and TRBJ2-3; TRBD1 is a possible D gene (5 bases). V lost 2 bases, J lost 3 bases, and 9 bases lay in between. CDR1 and CDR2 from the germline V gene are MNHNS and SASEGT. The CDR3 spans 14 residues. The CDR3 protein is CASSEQGRTDTQYF. In DNA form, the CDR3 reads TGTGCCAGCAGTGAACAGGGTAGGACAGATACGCAGTATTTT.

This clone has just one count. The J gene is TRBJ2-5, the V gene TRBV7-9; D call uncertain. Germline CDR1 reads SEHNR; CDR2 reads FQNEAQ (reference sequence). The germline V and J ends were trimmed by 6 bases and 4 bases, with 12 bases remaining between them. This CDR3 is 13 amino acids long. CDR3 sequence: CASSFGGVETQYF. The DNA of the CDR3 is TGTGCCAGCAGTTTCGGTGGAGTAGAGACCCAGTACTTC.

The chain employs TRBV11-2 and TRBJ2-3; 7 bases are a match to TRBD2. Germline trimming cut 7 bases from V and 2 bases from J; bases unmatched to any gene: 12. Germline CDR1 and CDR2: SGHAT and FQNNGV. The CDR3 has 16 residues. The CDR3 loop reads CASTKGLAALTDTQYF. In DNA, the CDR3 is TGTGCCAGCACCAAGGGGCTAGCGGCACTCACAGATACGCAGTATTTT.

The chain is built from TRBV7-4 and TRBJ2-7; 7 bases align to TRBD2. Looked up from germline, CDR1 is SGHVT and CDR2 is SQSDAQ. The V and J ends lost 3 bases and 2 bases, in that order; junction bases with no gene match: 7. This CDR3 comprises 15 residues. For the CDR3, the DNA is TGTGCCAGCAGCTTCCTCCGGGACTATCCCTACGAGCAGTACTTC. It codes for CASSFLRDYPYEQYF.

The chain has TRBV11-2 and TRBJ2-1; TRBD1 might be the D (5 bases). Trimming left V 5 bases short and J 5 bases short, with 13 bases between. This CDR3 spans 14 amino acids. Looked up from germline, CDR1 is SGHAT and CDR2 is FQNNGV. The CDR3 nucleotides are TGTGCCAGCAGCCCAATGACAGTGGACAATGAGCAGTTCTTC. This sequence encodes CASSPMTVDNEQFF. Together with reference TRBV11-2 and TRBJ2-1, the CDR3 gives the full variable domain: EAGVAQSPRYKIIEKRQSVAFWCNPISGHATLYWYQQILGQGPKLLIQFQNNGVVDDSQLPKDRFSAERLKGVDSTLKIQPAKLEDSAVYLCASSPMTVDNEQFFGPGTRLTVL.

The V gene is TRBV29-1, the J gene TRBJ2-1; 13 nucleotides agree with TRBD2. Germline CDR1 and CDR2: SQVTM and ANQGSEA. V trimming: 2 bases; J trimming: 7 bases; junction bases outside the gene matches: 2. The length of the CDR3 is 14 residues. The CDR3 bases are TGCAGCGTTGAATCGGGACTAGCGGGAAATGAGCAGTTCTTC. Translated, it gives CSVESGLAGNEQFF.

The chain combines TRBV7-3 with TRBJ2-6; D remains unclear. The V end lost 5 bases, the J end lost 2 bases, and 19 bases lay between the germline ends. Looked up from germline, CDR1 is SGHTA and CDR2 is FQGTGA. This CDR3 comprises 18 residues. The CDR3: CASSIANLQPTGANVLTF. CDR3 in DNA: TGTGCCAGCAGCATAGCTAACCTTCAACCCACTGGGGCCAACGTCCTGACTTTC. The whole variable domain, remainder taken from reference TRBV7-3 and TRBJ2-6, is GAGVSQTPSNKVTEKGKYVELRCDPISGHTALYWYRQSLGQGPEFLIYFQGTGAADDSGLPNDRFFAVRPEGSVSTLKIQRTERGDSAVYLCASSIANLQPTGANVLTFGAGSRLTVL.

This clone has only a few counts. The CDR3 DNA sequence: TGTGCCAGCAGCTTAGCGCCAGAGGGAGGGGGCTACGAGCAGTACTTC. Encoded protein: CASSLAPEGGGYEQYF. The chain links TRBV7-8 to TRBJ2-7; D may be TRBD2 (7 bases). The CDR3 extends over 16 amino acids. V was cut by 0 bases and J by 3 bases, with 15 bases left in between. CDR1 is SGHVS, CDR2 FQNEAQ, per germline.

This chain connects TRBV29-1 to TRBJ2-3; possible D gene TRBD2, 5 bases. The CDR3 covers 13 residues. CDR1 SQVTM and CDR2 ANQGSEA come from the germline V gene. Trimming shortened V by 3 bases and J by 0 bases, and 7 bases separated the two germline ends. The CDR3 nucleotides are TGCAGCGTTGATCGGGATAGCACAGATACGCAGTATTTT. Translated, it gives CSVDRDSTDTQYF.

J is TRBJ2-5 and V is TRBV2; TRBD2 aligns across 10 bases. This CDR3 region has 14 residues. Germline values: CDR1 SNHLY, CDR2 FYNNEI. With V trimmed by 5 bases and J by 5 bases, 5 bases remained unmatched. The CDR3 region is CASSRLAGGETQYF. The CDR3 DNA is TGTGCCAGCAGTAGACTAGCGGGCGGGGAGACCCAGTACTTC.

The rearrangement links TRBV5-1 to TRBJ1-6, with TRBD1 as a possible D gene (6 bases). Germline V CDR1 and CDR2: SGHRS, YFSETQ. V was clipped by 4 bases and J by 6 bases, with 11 bases between them. The CDR3 totals 14 residues. The CDR3 protein is CASSLGQVNSPLHF. Here the CDR3 DNA reads TGCGCCAGCAGCCTGGGACAAGTTAATTCACCCCTCCACTTT.

The rearrangement joins TRBV7-9 to TRBJ1-2, with TRBD1 as a possible D gene (6 bases). The CDR3 has 13 amino acids. The V end lost 1 base, the J end lost 7 bases, and 10 bases lay between the germline ends. Germline loops: CDR1 SEHNR, CDR2 FQNEAQ (reference sequence). In DNA, the CDR3 is TGTGCCAGCAGCTTAGAACAGGGTACTGGCTACACCTTC. Translation gives CASSLEQGTGYTF.

The genes are TRBV19 and TRBJ2-1; the match to TRBD2 covers 7 bases. The CDR3 runs to 15 residues. Germline V gene data show CDR1 as LNHDA and CDR2 as SQIVND (reference sequence). Trimming removed 3 bases from V and 4 bases from J; junction bases left unmatched: 6. CDR3 protein: CASSIRGSSYNEQFF. The CDR3 nucleotides are TGTGCCAGTAGTATCCGCGGGAGTTCGTACAATGAGCAGTTCTTC.

The chain employs TRBV19 and TRBJ1-1, with D perhaps TRBD1 (5 bases). This CDR3 has 13 amino acids. From germline, CDR1 is LNHDA and CDR2 SQIVND (reference sequence). Trimming left V 3 bases short and J 1 base short, with 6 bases between. The CDR3 DNA follows: TGTGCCAGTAGTATCGGACAGAACACTGAAGCTTTCTTT. This translates into CASSIGQNTEAFF.

The genes are TRBV5-1 and TRBJ2-7, with 7 bases lining up with TRBD2. The CDR3 is 15 residues long. CDR1 is SGHRS, CDR2 YFSETQ, per germline. J lost 3 bases, V lost 0 bases, and 6 bases had no gene match. The CDR3 DNA follows: TGCGCCAGCAGCTTGGCCGGCGGGAGAAACTACGAGCAGTACTTC. Translation: CASSLAGGRNYEQYF.

The J gene is TRBJ2-1, the V gene TRBV12-3 or TRBV12-4; 7 bases match TRBD2. This CDR3 contains 12 residues. The junction had 6 bases not matched to a gene; V was cut back by 4 bases and J by 12 bases. The CDR3: CASSSYGEGQFF. The CDR3 coding sequence is TGTGCCAGCAGTTCTTATGGGGAGGGGCAGTTCTTC.

The chain couples TRBV20-1 to TRBJ2-1, with TRBD2 matching 9 bases. Per the germline V gene, CDR1 is DFQATT and CDR2 is SNEGSKA (reference sequence). The CDR3 runs to 10 residues. The CDR3 DNA is TGCAGCGCGGGGGGGAATGAGCAGTTCTTC. Its protein product is CSAGGNEQFF.